This T cell receptor beta chain emerged from a study of identical twins. Findings of the study overall: Excess twin sharing in beta out-of-frame sequences was weaker. Analyses of zero insertions could, in part, be confounded by invariant MAIT and iNKT cells. Carriage of fewer insertions was seen in abundant cord blood beta clonotypes, whereas memory repertoires showed none.

TCRdb analysed the 5' RACE reads with MiXCR anew, one entry per CDR3 protein. The sample has around 250,000 distinct CDR3 sequences; over 5% are singletons. This clonotype was recorded at least ten times. Its antigen is still unknown. Germline V gene sequence: CDR1 LGHNA, CDR2 YSLEER. The V end was cut by 1 base, the J end by 6 bases, with 6 bases between. The CDR3 has 13 residues. These sequences were also reported in another study, on T cells expressing NK-cell markers. That study adds: Five or six of the donors carried dominant NKG2C+ clonotypes that took up roughly 1.0-8% of their CD8+ T cells.

The sequence came from a woman under 30 in good health. The chain combines TRBV4-3 with TRBJ2-2; D remains ambiguous. Sequencing was carried out using CD8+ T cells sorted from blood. The CDR3 loop is CASSQVGSGELFF. CDR3 nucleotide sequence: TGCGCCAGCAGCCAAGTCGGCTCCGGGGAGCTGTTTTTT.